These 30 T cell receptor beta chains were sequenced from one sample in a study of blood T cell repertoires in COVID-19. This table comes from immunoSEQ multiplex PCR, and its TCRdb copy is limited to in-frame clones, with some not included. The repertoire consists of around 130,000 clones, with roughly four fifths occurring once and the leading ten covering 12%. Sequencing was done on a sample of peripheral blood. These receptors were obtained from an older woman with acute or convalescent COVID-19.

V gene TRBV5-5 combines with J gene TRBJ1-2, with 9 bases matching TRBD1. V lost 2 bases to trimming and J lost 8 bases; unmatched junction nucleotides: 4. CDR3 length: 13 amino acids. Germline V gene lookup returns CDR1 SGHKS and CDR2 YYEKEE (reference sequence). The DNA for the CDR3 is TGTGCCAGCAGCTTAGGACAGGGGAACGGCTACACCTTC. This encodes CASSLGQGNGYTF.

V and J are TRBV24-1 and TRBJ2-1; no clear D gene. This CDR3 spans 13 amino acids. V shed 0 bases and J shed 10 bases, with 9 bases lying between them. Germline values: CDR1 KGHDR, CDR2 SFDVKD. CDR3 residues: CATSDLAYREQFF. The CDR3 DNA sequence: TGTGCCACCAGTGATTTGGCGTACCGGGAGCAGTTCTTC.

Note on this clone: A read error may account for a junction end that differs from germline. V and J are TRBV7-9 and TRBJ1-1; TRBD1 might be the D (5 bases). Germline assignment: CDR1 SEHNR and CDR2 FQNEAQ (reference sequence). The CDR3 runs 14 residues. The CDR3 protein is CASRLGAPNTEAFF. In DNA, the CDR3 is TGTGCCAGCAGGTTAGGGGCGCCGAACACTGAAGCTTTCTTT.

The CDR3 sequence is CASRDRANYGYTF. CDR3 nucleotide sequence: TGTGCCAGTCGGGACAGAGCTAACTATGGCTACACCTTC. This chain links TRBV19 with TRBJ1-2; TRBD1 matches at 7 bases. Germline assignment: CDR1 LNHDA and CDR2 SQIVND (reference sequence). V lost 8 bases to trimming and J lost 0 bases; unmatched junction nucleotides: 3. This CDR3 spans 13 amino acids.

This chain uses TRBV20-1 with TRBJ2-1; D not resolved. There are 13 residues in the CDR3. Germline lookup yields CDR1 DFQATT and CDR2 SNEGSKA (reference sequence). V lost 3 bases to trimming and J lost 9 bases, with 15 bases between them. The CDR3 loop is CSASPMAWFEQFF. CDR3 sequence (DNA): TGCAGTGCTAGTCCGATGGCCTGGTTTGAGCAGTTCTTC.

The V call is TRBV6-5, the J call TRBJ1-3; D ambiguous. Germline-derived CDR1 and CDR2 are MNHEY and SVGAGI. The CDR3 is made up of 13 amino acids. With 10 bases removed from V and 0 bases from J, the gap between germline ends came to 10 bases. This CDR3 reads CATLVVSGNTIYF. CDR3 bases: TGTGCCACCCTCGTCGTCTCTGGAAACACCATATATTTT.

The rearrangement uses TRBV4-2 and TRBJ1-1, with 8 bases identical to TRBD1. Losses at the gene ends were 2 bases for V and 5 bases for J; bases not matched to a gene: 7. Germline V gene lookup returns CDR1 LGHNA and CDR2 YNFKEQ. The CDR3 length is 15 residues. CDR3 DNA sequence: TGTGCCAGCAGCCAACCTGACAGGGGAGGAACTGAAGCTTTCTTT. It yields the protein CASSQPDRGGTEAFF.

The rearrangement joins TRBV25-1 to TRBJ1-2, with no clear D. Trimming removed 3 bases from V and 6 bases from J, with 14 bases in between. Per the germline V gene, CDR1 is MGHDK and CDR2 is SYGVNS. CDR3 length: 14 amino acids. CDR3 in amino acids: CASSDQRGADGYTF. The CDR3 nucleotides are TGTGCCAGCAGTGATCAACGGGGAGCCGATGGCTACACCTTC.

V gene TRBV7-9 combines with J gene TRBJ1-1; no firm D call. Germline V gene lookup returns CDR1 SEHNR and CDR2 FQNEAQ (reference sequence). The CDR3 runs to 13 residues. This CDR3 is CATGRGWNTEAFF. The CDR3 nucleotides are TGTGCTACCGGACGAGGGTGGAACACTGAAGCTTTCTTT.

This chain's CDR3 is CASTGGISYEQYV. Written as DNA, the CDR3 is TGCGCCAGCACAGGGGGCATCTCCTACGAGCAGTACGTC. The rearrangement links TRBV10-1 to TRBJ2-7; TRBD1 aligns across 8 bases. Germline-derived CDR1 and CDR2 are WNHNN and SYGVQD (reference sequence). The CDR3 sequence is 13 residues long. J lost 0 bases, V lost 7 bases, and 2 bases had no gene match.

The chain is built from TRBV7-9 and TRBJ2-5; TRBD2 agrees at 7 bases. The CDR3 has 13 amino acids. Germline-derived CDR1 and CDR2 are SEHNR and FQNEAQ (reference sequence). Trimming at V came to 5 bases and at J to 5 bases, leaving 5 bases not matched to a gene. This chain's CDR3 is CASSIYGGETQYF. For the CDR3, the DNA is TGTGCCAGCAGCATCTACGGGGGGGAGACCCAGTACTTC.

The chain employs TRBV6-2 or TRBV6-3 and TRBJ1-2; 8 bases line up with TRBD1. The CDR3 extends over 16 amino acids. The junction had 9 bases not matched to a gene; V was cut back by 1 base and J by 5 bases. CDR1 is MNHEY and CDR2 is SVGEGT in the germline V gene. CDR3 amino acids: CASSYFPTGDNYGYTF. In DNA form, the CDR3 reads TGTGCCAGCAGTTACTTCCCGACAGGGGATAATTATGGCTACACCTTC.

This rearrangement joins TRBV3-1 (or the pseudogene TRBV3-2) to TRBJ2-5; 10 bases fit TRBD2. CDR3 length: 15 residues. Losses at the gene ends were 2 bases for V and 4 bases for J; bases not matched to a gene: 4. Germline V lookup: CDR1 LGHDT, CDR2 YNNKEL (reference sequence). CDR3 loop: CASSQRSGGVETQYF. As DNA, the CDR3 is TGTGCCAGCAGCCAACGCAGCGGGGGGGTAGAGACCCAGTACTTC.

The rearrangement joins TRBV12-5 to TRBJ1-5, with D tentatively TRBD1 (6 bases). The CDR3 totals 15 residues. Trimming pared 3 bases from V and 3 bases from J, leaving 12 bases between. Germline V gene sequence: CDR1 LGHNT, CDR2 FRNRAP. The CDR3 region is CASGFRDTFNQPQHF. As DNA, the CDR3 is TGTGCTAGTGGTTTTCGGGACACGTTCAATCAGCCCCAGCATTTT.

V gene TRBV2 combines with J gene TRBJ2-1, with 7 positions matching TRBD1. V gave up 1 base and J gave up 2 bases; unmatched junction bases: 2. Germline CDR1 and CDR2: SNHLY and FYNNEI. The CDR3 totals 15 residues. The CDR3 is CASSEGQGAYNEQFF. Here the CDR3 DNA reads TGTGCCAGCAGTGAAGGGCAGGGGGCCTACAATGAGCAGTTCTTC.

The chain combines TRBV9 with TRBJ1-2, with 8 positions matching TRBD1. V was pared by 4 bases and J by 8 bases, with 7 bases of the junction left unmatched. The CDR3 is made up of 13 amino acids. The germline V gene has CDR1 SGDLS and CDR2 YYNGEE. The DNA for the CDR3 is TGTGCCAGCAGCCTGACAGGGGCTCAAGGCTACACCTTC. Protein sequence: CASSLTGAQGYTF.

The rearrangement links TRBV3-1 (or the pseudogene TRBV3-2) to TRBJ1-1, with D perhaps TRBD1 (5 bases). CDR3 length: 15 amino acids. The germline V gene encodes CDR1 LGHDT and CDR2 YNNKEL (reference sequence). Trimming took 0 bases from V and 8 from J, leaving 16 bases between them. The chain's CDR3 is CASSQEGQGGMEAFF. CDR3 DNA: TGTGCCAGCAGCCAAGAGGGTCAGGGAGGTATGGAAGCTTTCTTT.

The CDR3 DNA is TGTGCCAGCAGTGTACAGGAGAACACTGAAGCTTTCTTT. Translated, it gives CASSVQENTEAFF. The chain couples TRBV6-4 to TRBJ1-1; D might be TRBD1 (5 bases). The CDR3 totals 13 residues. V was shortened by 4 bases and J by 1 base, with 7 bases between the two germline ends. CDR1 MRHNA and CDR2 SNTAGT come from the germline V gene.

V gene TRBV25-1 combines with J gene TRBJ1-4; D not certain. V was trimmed by 0 bases and J by 1 base, leaving 6 bases between them. In germline, CDR1 is MGHDK, CDR2 SYGVNS. The CDR3 contains 15 residues. The CDR3 here is CASSEYRGTNEKLFF. CDR3 coding DNA: TGTGCCAGCAGTGAATATCGGGGAACTAATGAAAAACTGTTTTTT.

The rearrangement joins TRBV3-1 (or the pseudogene TRBV3-2) to TRBJ2-6, with 7 nucleotides matching TRBD1. J gave up 0 bases and V 5 bases, and 7 bases lay outside the gene matches. There are 17 residues in the CDR3. From germline, CDR1 is LGHDT and CDR2 YNNKEL (reference sequence). The CDR3 loop is CASSTWDRRSGANVLTF. The CDR3 coding sequence is TGTGCCAGCAGCACTTGGGACAGACGCTCTGGGGCCAACGTCCTGACTTTC.

The rearrangement links TRBV19 to TRBJ1-4; D possibly corresponds to TRBD1 (5 bases). Germline CDR1 reads LNHDA; CDR2 reads SQIVND (reference sequence). The CDR3 is 16 amino acids. Trimming took 5 bases from V and 0 from J, leaving 13 bases between them. CDR3 loop: CASSVQGLATNEKLFF. Written as DNA, the CDR3 is TGTGCCAGTAGTGTCCAGGGTTTGGCAACTAATGAAAAACTGTTTTTT.

The chain joins TRBV11-2 to TRBJ2-2, with TRBD1 matching 7 bases. V was clipped by 4 bases and J by 6 bases; unmatched bases: 11. Germline assignment: CDR1 SGHAT and CDR2 FQNNGV. CDR3 length: 16 amino acids. The CDR3 sequence is CASSSLRQGWAGELFF. In nucleotides, the CDR3 is TGTGCCAGCAGCTCCCTCCGACAGGGCTGGGCCGGGGAGCTGTTTTTT. The variable domain in full, completed from reference TRBV11-2 and TRBJ2-2, reads EAGVAQSPRYKIIEKRQSVAFWCNPISGHATLYWYQQILGQGPKLLIQFQNNGVVDDSQLPKDRFSAERLKGVDSTLKIQPAKLEDSAVYLCASSSLRQGWAGELFFGEGSRLTVL.

This clone turned up a few times. The chain has TRBV6-5 and TRBJ2-7; D is possibly TRBD1 (5 bases). The germline V gene has CDR1 MNHEY and CDR2 SVGAGI. Trimming removed 6 bases at V and 4 bases at J, with 13 bases between. The CDR3 is made up of 13 amino acids. In DNA form, the CDR3 reads TGTGCCAGCAGCCCCGACAGTACTTACGAGCAGTACTTC. Translated: CASSPDSTYEQYF.

The V gene is TRBV7-3, the J gene TRBJ2-1, with 11 bases identical to TRBD2. The CDR3 spans 14 residues. Germline V gene lookup returns CDR1 SGHTA and CDR2 FQGTGA. The V and J ends lost 3 bases and 8 bases, in that order; junction bases with no gene match: 3. CDR3 amino acids: CASSLLAGGDEQFF. CDR3 coding DNA: TGTGCCAGCAGCTTGCTAGCGGGGGGCGATGAGCAGTTCTTC.

The rearrangement joins TRBV24-1 to TRBJ1-1, with D possibly matching TRBD1 (6 bases). Germline assignment: CDR1 KGHDR and CDR2 SFDVKD. V lost 2 bases, J lost 5 bases, and 11 bases lay in between. The CDR3 contains 14 residues. The CDR3 bases are TGTGCCACCAGTGATTCACAGGGTTTGACTGAAGCTTTCTTT. Its protein is CATSDSQGLTEAFF.

The CDR3 here is CATTETGRQPQHF. DNA for the CDR3: TGTGCCACGACGGAAACAGGGCGTCAGCCCCAGCATTTT. The chain has TRBV7-9 and TRBJ1-5; D is perhaps TRBD1 (6 bases). CDR3 length: 13 residues. Per germline, CDR1 SEHNR and CDR2 FQNEAQ (reference sequence). V lost 10 bases and J lost 6, with 16 bases in between.

The chain links TRBV29-1 to TRBJ1-2; D may be TRBD1 (5 bases). Trimming shortened V by 6 bases and J by 7 bases, and 15 bases separated the two germline ends. Germline CDR1 reads SQVTM; CDR2 reads ANQGSEA. This CDR3 has 12 residues. The CDR3, as DNA: TGCAGCGTCGGGGAGGGGCAAGGTGGCTACACCTTC. Translated: CSVGEGQGGYTF.

V and J are TRBV6-5 and TRBJ1-2; the match to TRBD1 covers 8 bases. Germline V gene data show CDR1 as MNHEY and CDR2 as SVGAGI. V shed 8 bases and J 4 bases; nucleotides not matched to a gene: 12. The CDR3 has 15 amino acids. As DNA, the CDR3 is TGTGCCAGCCAGGGACAGGCGAAAGGAGGCTATGGCTACACCTTC. Its translation is CASQGQAKGGYGYTF.

CDR3 DNA sequence: TGTGCCAGCAGTAACAGGGGGTATGGCTACACCTTC. Protein sequence: CASSNRGYGYTF. The gene calls are TRBV28 and TRBJ1-2, with 8 nucleotides matching TRBD1. The CDR3 length is 12 residues. V lost 5 bases to trimming and J lost 5 bases; unmatched junction nucleotides: 1. Germline values: CDR1 MDHEN, CDR2 SYDVKM.

V is TRBV6-2 or TRBV6-3 and J is TRBJ1-1; 9 bases fit TRBD1. After removal of 5 bases from V and 10 bases from J, the junction contained 5 bases not matched to a gene. This CDR3 is 12 amino acids long. Looked up from germline, CDR1 is MNHEY and CDR2 is SVGEGT. The CDR3 loop is CASSRTDRGAFF. CDR3 coding DNA: TGTGCCAGCAGTCGGACGGACAGGGGAGCTTTCTTT.